The 6 T cell receptor beta chains below were found in one sample sequenced in a study of cytomegalovirus exposure and HLA in healthy donors. The study ran its PCR with 60 Vbeta and 13 Jbeta primers. Measured with immunoSEQ multiplex PCR; TCRdb has only the in-frame clones, and not every one. Of 150,000 to 250,000 clones in the sample, around 86% are singletons; the top ten hold 6% to 8%. The sequenced material came from PBMCs. These receptors were collected from a woman in her forties or fifties in good health and CMV-seropositive.

A few counts support this clone. The chain joins TRBV6-5 to TRBJ1-6; no definite D call. This CDR3 is built from 12 residues. V dropped 6 bases and J dropped 7 bases, with 7 bases sitting between them. Germline CDR1 MNHEY, CDR2 SVGAGI. CDR3 in amino acids: CASSSGNSPLHF. The CDR3 coding sequence is TGTGCCAGCAGCTCCGGGAATTCACCCCTCCACTTT.

The V gene is TRBV6-6, the J gene TRBJ2-1, with 9 bases identical to TRBD2. V lost 4 bases, J lost 10 bases, and 14 bases stayed unmatched. The length of the CDR3 is 16 residues. The V gene's germline CDR1 is MNHNY and CDR2 SVGAGI (reference sequence). Written as DNA, the CDR3 is TGTGCCAGCAGTTCACCTGGGACTAGCTCGGCAGGCGAGCAGTTCTTC. Protein product: CASSSPGTSSAGEQFF.

A note on this clone: The same CDR3 also results from other DNA sequences found in this sample. J is TRBJ1-5 and V is TRBV5-8; 9 positions match TRBD1. The CDR3 runs to 15 residues. The V gene end was trimmed by 3 bases and the J gene end by 2 bases; junction bases not matched to a gene: 3. Germline CDR1 is SGHTS and CDR2 is YDEGEE. The CDR3 loop is CASSWGQGGNQPQHF. CDR3 sequence (DNA): TGTGCCAGCAGCTGGGGACAGGGCGGCAATCAGCCCCAGCATTTT.

The chain joins TRBV6-5 to TRBJ1-1; D remains ambiguous. This CDR3 is built from 12 residues. Germline CDR1 and CDR2: MNHEY and SVGAGI. Trimming took 6 bases from V and 0 from J, leaving 5 bases between them. The CDR3 reads CASSTLNTEAFF. As DNA, the CDR3 is TGTGCCAGCAGCACACTGAACACTGAAGCTTTCTTT.

This chain connects TRBV6-6 to TRBJ2-1; no reliable D call. The ends were cut back, 7 bases at V and 0 bases at J, with 10 bases in the middle. The germline V gene encodes CDR1 MNHNY and CDR2 SVGAGI (reference sequence). The CDR3 runs 14 residues. CDR3 in DNA: TGTGCCAGCACCCCGCGGCGCTCCTACAATGAGCAGTTCTTC. This translates into CASTPRRSYNEQFF.

The V call is TRBV4-1, the J call TRBJ2-7; D perhaps matches TRBD2 (6 bases). CDR1 MGHRA and CDR2 YSYEKL come from the germline V gene. V lost 3 bases and J lost 3, with 15 bases in between. This CDR3 has 15 amino acids. CDR3 nucleotide sequence: TGCGCCAGCAGCCAGGTGACACTAGCAGACTACGAGCAGTACTTC. Protein sequence: CASSQVTLADYEQYF.